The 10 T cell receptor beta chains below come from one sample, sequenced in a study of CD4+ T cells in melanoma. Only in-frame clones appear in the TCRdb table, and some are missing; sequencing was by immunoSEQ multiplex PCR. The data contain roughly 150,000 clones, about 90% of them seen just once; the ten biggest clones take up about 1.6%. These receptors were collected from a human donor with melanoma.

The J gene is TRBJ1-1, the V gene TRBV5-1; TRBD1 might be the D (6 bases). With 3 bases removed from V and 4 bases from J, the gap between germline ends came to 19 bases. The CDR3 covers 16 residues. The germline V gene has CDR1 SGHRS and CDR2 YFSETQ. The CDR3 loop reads CASSWGGGGSSTEAFF. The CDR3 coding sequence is TGCGCCAGCAGCTGGGGTGGGGGGGGCTCCAGCACTGAAGCTTTCTTT.

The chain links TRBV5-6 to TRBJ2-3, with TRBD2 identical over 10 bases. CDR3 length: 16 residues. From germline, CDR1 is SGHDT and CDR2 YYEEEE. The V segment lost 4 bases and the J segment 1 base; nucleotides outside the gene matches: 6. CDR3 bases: TGTGCCAGCAGCCTACGGACTAGCGGTCGCACAGATACGCAGTATTTT. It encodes CASSLRTSGRTDTQYF. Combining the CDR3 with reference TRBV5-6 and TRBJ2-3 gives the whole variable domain DAGVTQSPTHLIKTRGQQVTLRCSPKSGHDTVSWYQQALGQGPQFIFQYYEEEERQRGNFPDRFSGHQFPNYSSELNVNALLLGDSALYLCASSLRTSGRTDTQYFGPGTRLTVL.

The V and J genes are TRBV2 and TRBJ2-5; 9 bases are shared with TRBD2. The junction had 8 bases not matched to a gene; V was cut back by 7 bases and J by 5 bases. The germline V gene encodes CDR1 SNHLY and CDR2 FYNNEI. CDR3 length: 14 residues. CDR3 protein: CASNFAGGRETQYF. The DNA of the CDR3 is TGTGCCAGCAATTTCGCGGGGGGGCGGGAGACCCAGTACTTC. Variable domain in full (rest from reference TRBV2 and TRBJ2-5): EPEVTQTPSHQVTQMGQEVILRCVPISNHLYFYWYRQILGQKVEFLVSFYNNEISEKSEIFDDQFSVERPDGSNFTLKIRSTKLEDSAMYFCASNFAGGRETQYFGPGTRLLVL.

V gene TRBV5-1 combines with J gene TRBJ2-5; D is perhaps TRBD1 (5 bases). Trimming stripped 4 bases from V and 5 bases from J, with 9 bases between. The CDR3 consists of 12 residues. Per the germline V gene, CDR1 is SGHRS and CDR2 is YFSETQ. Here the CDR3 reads CASSADTETQYF. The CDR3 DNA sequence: TGCGCCAGCAGCGCGGACACGGAGACCCAGTACTTC.

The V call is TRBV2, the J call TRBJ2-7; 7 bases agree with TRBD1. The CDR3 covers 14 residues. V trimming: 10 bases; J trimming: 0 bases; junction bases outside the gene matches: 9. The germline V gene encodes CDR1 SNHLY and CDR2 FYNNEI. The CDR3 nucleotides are TGTGCCACCCTAAGGGACAGCAGCTCCTACGAGCAGTACTTC. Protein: CATLRDSSSYEQYF. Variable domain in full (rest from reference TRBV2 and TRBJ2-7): EPEVTQTPSHQVTQMGQEVILRCVPISNHLYFYWYRQILGQKVEFLVSFYNNEISEKSEIFDDQFSVERPDGSNFTLKIRSTKLEDSAMYFCATLRDSSSYEQYFGPGTRLTVT.

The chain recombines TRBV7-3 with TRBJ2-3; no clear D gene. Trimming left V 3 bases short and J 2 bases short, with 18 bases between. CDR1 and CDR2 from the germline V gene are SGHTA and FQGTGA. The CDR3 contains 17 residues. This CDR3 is CASSFGIGSFYTDTQYF. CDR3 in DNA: TGTGCCAGCAGCTTCGGCATAGGGTCCTTTTACACAGATACGCAGTATTTT. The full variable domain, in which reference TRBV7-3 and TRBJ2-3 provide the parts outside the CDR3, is GAGVSQTPSNKVTEKGKYVELRCDPISGHTALYWYRQSLGQGPEFLIYFQGTGAADDSGLPNDRFFAVRPEGSVSTLKIQRTERGDSAVYLCASSFGIGSFYTDTQYFGPGTRLTVL.

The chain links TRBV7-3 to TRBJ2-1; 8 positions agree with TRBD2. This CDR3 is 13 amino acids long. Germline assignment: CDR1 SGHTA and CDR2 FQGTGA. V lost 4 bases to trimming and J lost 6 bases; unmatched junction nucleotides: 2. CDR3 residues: CASSSGGINEQFF. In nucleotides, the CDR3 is TGTGCCAGCAGCTCGGGGGGGATCAATGAGCAGTTCTTC.

As DNA, the CDR3 is TGTGCCAGCAGCTGGAACAGGGATCCACCCCTCCACTTT. This sequence encodes CASSWNRDPPLHF. This chain joins TRBV5-4 and TRBJ1-6; possibly TRBD1 for D (6 bases). CDR1 is SGHNT, CDR2 YYREEE, per germline (reference sequence). Between the trimmed V and J ends, which lost 3 bases and 11 bases, there was a span of 12 bases. The CDR3 loop spans 13 amino acids.

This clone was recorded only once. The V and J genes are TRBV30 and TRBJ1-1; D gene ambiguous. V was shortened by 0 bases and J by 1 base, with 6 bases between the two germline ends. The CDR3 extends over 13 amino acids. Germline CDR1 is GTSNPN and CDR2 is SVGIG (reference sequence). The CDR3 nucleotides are TGTGCCTGGAGTGTACTTACGAACACTGAAGCTTTCTTT. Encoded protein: CAWSVLTNTEAFF.

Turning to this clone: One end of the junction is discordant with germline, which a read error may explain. In DNA form, the CDR3 reads TGTGCCAGCAACAGGAGCGGGTCCTCCCACAATGAGCAGTTCTTC. Amino acids: CASNRSGSSHNEQFF. The V gene is TRBV7-9, the J gene TRBJ2-1, with a possible D match to TRBD2 (6 bases). The germline V gene encodes CDR1 SEHNR and CDR2 FQNEAQ (reference sequence). This CDR3 has 15 residues.